This T cell receptor beta chain emerged from a study of blood T cells in healthy people across ages. Across the study: About one barcoded beta molecule per two T cells was captured by template switching.

The use of a sample-barcoded 5' primer and a J-beta primer mix characterized a second PCR of about 7 to 12 cycles. From the 5' RACE reads, TCRdb called clonotypes with MiXCR, one entry per CDR3 protein. This repertoire shows hundreds of thousands of distinct CDR3 sequences, about 32% found once; its top ten account for 15% to 19%. Turning to this clonotype: This could be a read error, since a much larger clone is one nucleotide away.

The germline gives CDR1 MGHDK, CDR2 SYGVNS. The CDR3 loop spans 18 amino acids. The clonotype originates from a woman older than 75 in good health. Material: blood. V and J are TRBV25-1 and TRBJ2-6, with TRBD1 matching over 9 bases. CDR3: CASSGVTGGSSGANVRTF. The CDR3 nucleotides read TGTGCCAGCAGTGGGGTGACAGGGGGTAGCTCCGGGGCCAACGTCCGGACTTTC.